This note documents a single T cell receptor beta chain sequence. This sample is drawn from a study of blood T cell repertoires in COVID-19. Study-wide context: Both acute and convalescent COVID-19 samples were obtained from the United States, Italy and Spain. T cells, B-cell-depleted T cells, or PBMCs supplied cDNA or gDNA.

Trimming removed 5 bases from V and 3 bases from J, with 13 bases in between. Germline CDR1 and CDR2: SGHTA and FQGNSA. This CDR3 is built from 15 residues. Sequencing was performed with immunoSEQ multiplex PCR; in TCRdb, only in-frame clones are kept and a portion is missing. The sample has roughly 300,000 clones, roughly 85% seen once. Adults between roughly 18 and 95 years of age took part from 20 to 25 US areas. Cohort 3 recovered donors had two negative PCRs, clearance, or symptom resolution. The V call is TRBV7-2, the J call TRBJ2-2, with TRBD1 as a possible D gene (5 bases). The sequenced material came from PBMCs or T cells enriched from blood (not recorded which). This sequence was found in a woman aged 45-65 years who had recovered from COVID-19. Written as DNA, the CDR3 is TGTGCCAGCAGCACAACGGCAGGGTACACCGGGGAGCTGTTTTTT. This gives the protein CASSTTAGYTGELFF.